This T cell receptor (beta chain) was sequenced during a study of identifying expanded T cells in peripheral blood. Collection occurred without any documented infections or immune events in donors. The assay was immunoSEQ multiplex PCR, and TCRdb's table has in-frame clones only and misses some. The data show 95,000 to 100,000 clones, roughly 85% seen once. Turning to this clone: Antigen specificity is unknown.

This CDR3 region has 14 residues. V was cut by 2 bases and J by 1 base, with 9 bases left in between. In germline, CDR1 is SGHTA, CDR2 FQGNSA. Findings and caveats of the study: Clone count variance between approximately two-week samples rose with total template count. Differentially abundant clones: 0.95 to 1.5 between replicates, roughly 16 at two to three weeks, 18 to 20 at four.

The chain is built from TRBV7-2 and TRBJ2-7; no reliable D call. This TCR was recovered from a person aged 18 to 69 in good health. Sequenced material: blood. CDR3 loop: CASSLYMRSYEQYF. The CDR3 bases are TGTGCCAGCAGCTTATACATGAGATCCTACGAGCAGTACTTC.